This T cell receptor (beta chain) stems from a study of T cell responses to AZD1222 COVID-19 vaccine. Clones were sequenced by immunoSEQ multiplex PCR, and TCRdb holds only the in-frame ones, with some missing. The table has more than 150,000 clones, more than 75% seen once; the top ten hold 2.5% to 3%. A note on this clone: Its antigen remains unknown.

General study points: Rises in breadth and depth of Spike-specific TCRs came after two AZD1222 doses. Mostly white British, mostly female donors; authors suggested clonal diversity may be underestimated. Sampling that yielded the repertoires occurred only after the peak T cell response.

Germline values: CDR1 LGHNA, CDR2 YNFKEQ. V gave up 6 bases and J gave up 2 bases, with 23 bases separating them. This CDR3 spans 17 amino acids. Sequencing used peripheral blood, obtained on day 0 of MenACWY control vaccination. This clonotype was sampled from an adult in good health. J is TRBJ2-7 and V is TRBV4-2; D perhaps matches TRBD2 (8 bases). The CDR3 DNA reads TGTGCCAGCAGACCCCTCGAGGGGGCGGGGGGTCCCTACGAGCAGTACTTC. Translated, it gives CASRPLEGAGGPYEQYF.